This entry concerns a single T cell receptor beta chain. The target antigen is unknown. The data originate from a study of cytomegalovirus exposure and HLA in healthy donors. Study outcomes and limitations: Rarity held for most TCR sequences, but there were some public TCRs that occurred in many donors.

Produced via immunoSEQ multiplex PCR; TCRdb's table is partial and in-frame only. The table has hundreds of thousands of clones, 90% seen once. The CDR3 contains 16 residues. Germline V CDR1 and CDR2: LNHDA, SQIVND (reference sequence). Trimming cost V 5 bases and J 2 bases, with 18 bases left between them. The chain employs TRBV19 and TRBJ2-5, with D maybe TRBD1 (6 bases). Material for sequencing was PBMCs. The receptor was isolated from a woman aged 25-40 years in good health and CMV-seronegative. CDR3 nucleotides: TGTGCCAGTAGTCCCTCGGTACGGACAGTACAAGAGACCCAGTACTTC. Its translation: CASSPSVRTVQETQYF.